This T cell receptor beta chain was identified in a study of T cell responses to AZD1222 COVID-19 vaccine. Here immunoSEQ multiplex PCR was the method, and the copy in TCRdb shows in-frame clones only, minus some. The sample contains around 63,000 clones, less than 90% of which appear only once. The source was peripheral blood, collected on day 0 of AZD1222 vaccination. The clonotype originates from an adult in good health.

CDR3 coding DNA: TGTGCCAGCAACCCCGCAGGGTCCACCGGGGAGCTGTTTTTT. It is translated as CASNPAGSTGELFF. This chain uses TRBV2 with TRBJ2-2; tentative D call: TRBD1 (5 bases). This CDR3 comprises 14 residues. Germline CDR1 is SNHLY and CDR2 is FYNNEI. V lost 7 bases and J lost 4, with 13 bases in between.